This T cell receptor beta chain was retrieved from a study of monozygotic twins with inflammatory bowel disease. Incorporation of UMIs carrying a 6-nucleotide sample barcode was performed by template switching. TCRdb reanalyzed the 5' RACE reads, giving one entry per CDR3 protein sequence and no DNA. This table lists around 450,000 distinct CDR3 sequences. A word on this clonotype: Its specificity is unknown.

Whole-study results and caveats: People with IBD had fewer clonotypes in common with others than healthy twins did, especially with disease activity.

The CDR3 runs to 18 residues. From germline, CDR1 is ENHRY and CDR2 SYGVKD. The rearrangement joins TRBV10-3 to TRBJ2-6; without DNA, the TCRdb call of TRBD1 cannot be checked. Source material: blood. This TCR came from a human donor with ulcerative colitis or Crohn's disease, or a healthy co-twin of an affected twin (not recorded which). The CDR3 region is CAIGKDRGLGSGANVLTF.